Reported below is one T cell receptor beta chain. Its antigen is not identified. This CDR3 fails to terminate in the conserved phenylalanine or tryptophan, so it likely reflects a read error. Trimming took 0 bases from V and 4 from J; bases not matched to a gene: 6. The CDR3 length is 15 residues. Fresh peripheral blood, roughly 10 ml, was the source of the PBMCs. The sample is drawn from a study of T cells in Graves' hyperthyroidism and ophthalmopathy. Findings and limits, study-wide: Most thyroid-expanded clonotypes above 0.001 were also found in blood.

From RNA transcripts, TCR beta CDR3 regions were amplified. In the first-round RT-PCR of the TCR CDR3, the HTBI primer set was used. TCRdb used MiXCR to reprocess the multiplex PCR reads, holding one entry per CDR3 protein. The sample holds roughly 290,000 distinct CDR3 sequences, approximately 15% seen once. This TCR was sampled from a woman in her sixties or seventies with Graves' ophthalmopathy. The chain carries TRBV12-3 or TRBV12-4 and TRBJ2-7; 7 positions match TRBD1. The specimen was blood. CDR3 nucleotide sequence: TGTGCCAGCAGTTTAGCAGGGGGCGGGCGATACGAGCAGTACCTC. Translation: CASSLAGGGRYEQYL.